This TCR beta chain was obtained from a study of blood T cell repertoires in COVID-19. Overall study: PBMCs, B-cell-depleted T cells, or T cells were the source of the cDNA or gDNA that made up the material.

The table came from immunoSEQ multiplex PCR; TCRdb's copy has only in-frame clones and leaves some out. This sample has roughly 130,000 clones, with about 87% found just once. The sequence derives from a man aged 55 to 70 with active or convalescent COVID-19. Source material: peripheral blood.

CDR3 in DNA: TGTGCCAGCAGCTTCCCACAGGGAAGTAGGAATTCACCCCTCCACTTT. This codes for CASSFPQGSRNSPLHF. J is TRBJ1-6 and V is TRBV7-2, with D perhaps TRBD1 (6 bases). This CDR3 is built from 16 residues. Trimming took 3 bases from V and 7 from J, leaving 16 bases between them. Germline CDR1 and CDR2: SGHTA and FQGNSA.